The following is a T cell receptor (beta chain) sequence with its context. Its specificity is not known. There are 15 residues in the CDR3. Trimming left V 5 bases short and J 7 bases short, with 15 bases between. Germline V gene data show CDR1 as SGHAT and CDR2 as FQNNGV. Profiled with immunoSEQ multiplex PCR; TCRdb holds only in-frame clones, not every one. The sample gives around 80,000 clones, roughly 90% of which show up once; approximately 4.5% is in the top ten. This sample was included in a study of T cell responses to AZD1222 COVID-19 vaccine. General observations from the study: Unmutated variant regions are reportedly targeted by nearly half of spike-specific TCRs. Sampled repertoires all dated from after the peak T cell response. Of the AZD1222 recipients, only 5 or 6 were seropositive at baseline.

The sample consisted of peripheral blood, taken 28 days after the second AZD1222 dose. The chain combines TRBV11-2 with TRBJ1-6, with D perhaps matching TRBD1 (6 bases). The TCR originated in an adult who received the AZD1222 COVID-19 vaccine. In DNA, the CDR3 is TGTGCCAGCAGCCATCTCAGGGGTAGGAATTCACCCCTCCACTTT. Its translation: CASSHLRGRNSPLHF. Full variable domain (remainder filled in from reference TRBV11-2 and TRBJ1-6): EAGVAQSPRYKIIEKRQSVAFWCNPISGHATLYWYQQILGQGPKLLIQFQNNGVVDDSQLPKDRFSAERLKGVDSTLKIQPAKLEDSAVYLCASSHLRGRNSPLHFGNGTRLTVT.